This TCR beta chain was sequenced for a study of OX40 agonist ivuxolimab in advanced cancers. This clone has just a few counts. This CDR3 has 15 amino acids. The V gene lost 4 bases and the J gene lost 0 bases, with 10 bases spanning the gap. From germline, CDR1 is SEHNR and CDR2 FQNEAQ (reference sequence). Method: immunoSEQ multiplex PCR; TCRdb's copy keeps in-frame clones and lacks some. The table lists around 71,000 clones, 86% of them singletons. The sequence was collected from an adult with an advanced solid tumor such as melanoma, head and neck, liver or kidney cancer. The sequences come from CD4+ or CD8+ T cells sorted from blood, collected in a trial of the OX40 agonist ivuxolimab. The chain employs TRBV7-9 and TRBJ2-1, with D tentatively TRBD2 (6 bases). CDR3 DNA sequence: TGTGCCAGCAGCTATAGCGGAGGCTCCTACAATGAGCAGTTCTTC. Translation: CASSYSGGSYNEQFF.